This TCR beta chain comes out of a study of cytomegalovirus exposure and HLA in healthy donors. Looking at the study overall: A later analysis reported the roughly 130 validation repertoires used the same platform as the roughly 700 first-cohort repertoires. Study-wide results and caveats: Among TCR beta chains, those listed as cytomegalovirus-associated numbered under 200. In vitro testing confirmed a few CMV-associated chains as specific for CMV antigens.

CDR3 length equals 13 residues. The germline gives CDR1 SQVTM, CDR2 ANQGSEA. Trimming removed 6 bases at V and 5 bases at J, with 16 bases between. Worth noting for this clone: Its antigen is currently unknown.

Clones were sequenced by immunoSEQ multiplex PCR, and TCRdb holds only the in-frame ones, with some missing. The sample shows about 220,000 clones, around nine tenths of them seen only once. The TCR was taken from a young woman in good health and CMV-seronegative. The chain employs TRBV29-1 and TRBJ1-1, with D unresolved. Sequenced sample: PBMCs. The CDR3 reads CSVQTSEGTEAFF. CDR3 in DNA: TGCAGCGTCCAGACCTCGGAGGGTACTGAAGCTTTCTTT.